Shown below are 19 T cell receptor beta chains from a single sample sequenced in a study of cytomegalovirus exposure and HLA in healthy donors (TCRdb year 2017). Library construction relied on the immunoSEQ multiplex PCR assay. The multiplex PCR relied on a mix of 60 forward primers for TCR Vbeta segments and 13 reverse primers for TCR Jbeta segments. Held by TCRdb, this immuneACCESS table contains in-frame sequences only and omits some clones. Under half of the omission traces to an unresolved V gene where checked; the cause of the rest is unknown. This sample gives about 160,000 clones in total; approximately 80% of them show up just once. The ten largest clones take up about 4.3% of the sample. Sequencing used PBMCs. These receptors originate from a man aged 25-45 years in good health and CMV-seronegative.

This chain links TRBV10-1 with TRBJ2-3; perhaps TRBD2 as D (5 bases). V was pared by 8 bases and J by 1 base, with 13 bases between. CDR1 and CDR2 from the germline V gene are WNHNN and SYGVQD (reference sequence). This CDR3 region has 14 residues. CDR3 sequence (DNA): TGCGCCAGCTCCAGGAGAGCGGGCACAGATACGCAGTATTTT. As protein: CASSRRAGTDTQYF.

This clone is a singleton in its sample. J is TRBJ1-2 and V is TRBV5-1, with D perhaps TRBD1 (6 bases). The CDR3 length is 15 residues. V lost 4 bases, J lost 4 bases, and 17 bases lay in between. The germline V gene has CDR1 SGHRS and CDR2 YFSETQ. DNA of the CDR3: TGCGCCAGCAGCCTGCCAAGGGGGGGGCCCTATGGCTACACCTTC. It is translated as CASSLPRGGPYGYTF.

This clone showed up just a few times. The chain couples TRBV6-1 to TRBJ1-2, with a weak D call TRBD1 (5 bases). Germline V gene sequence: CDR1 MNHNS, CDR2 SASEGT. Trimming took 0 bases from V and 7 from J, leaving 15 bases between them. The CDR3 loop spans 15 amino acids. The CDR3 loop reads CASSEARKGLSGYTF. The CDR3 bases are TGTGCCAGCAGTGAAGCAAGAAAGGGGCTAAGTGGCTACACCTTC.

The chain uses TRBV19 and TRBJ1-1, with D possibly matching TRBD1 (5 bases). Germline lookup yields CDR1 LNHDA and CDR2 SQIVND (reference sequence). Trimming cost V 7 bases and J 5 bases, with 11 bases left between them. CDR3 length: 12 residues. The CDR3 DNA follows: TGTGCCAGTACTGTGGGGGGGACTGAAGCTTTCTTT. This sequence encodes CASTVGGTEAFF.

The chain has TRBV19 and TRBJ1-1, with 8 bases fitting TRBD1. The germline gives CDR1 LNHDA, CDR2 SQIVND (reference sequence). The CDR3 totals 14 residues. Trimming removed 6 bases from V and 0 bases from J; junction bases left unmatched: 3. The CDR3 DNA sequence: TGTGCCAGTAGACACAGGGGGGTGAACACTGAAGCTTTCTTT. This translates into CASRHRGVNTEAFF.

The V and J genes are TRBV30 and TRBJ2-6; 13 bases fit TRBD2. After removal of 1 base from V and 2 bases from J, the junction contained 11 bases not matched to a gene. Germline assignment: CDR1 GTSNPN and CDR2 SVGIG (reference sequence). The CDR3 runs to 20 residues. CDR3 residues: CAWSDYPLAGGPPGANVLTF. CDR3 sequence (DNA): TGTGCCTGGAGTGATTACCCACTAGCGGGAGGGCCCCCTGGGGCCAACGTCCTGACTTTC.

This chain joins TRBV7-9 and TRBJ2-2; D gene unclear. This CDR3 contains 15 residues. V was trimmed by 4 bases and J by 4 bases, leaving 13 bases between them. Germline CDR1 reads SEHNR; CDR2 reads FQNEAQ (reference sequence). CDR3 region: CASSWQVWSTGELFF. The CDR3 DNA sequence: TGTGCCAGCAGCTGGCAGGTGTGGTCCACCGGGGAGCTGTTTTTT.

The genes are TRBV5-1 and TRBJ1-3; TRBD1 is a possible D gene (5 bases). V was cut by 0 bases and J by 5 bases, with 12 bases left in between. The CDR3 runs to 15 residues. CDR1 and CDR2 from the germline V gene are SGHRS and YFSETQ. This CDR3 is CASSLAGGLRNTIYF. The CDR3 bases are TGCGCCAGCAGCTTGGCCGGGGGACTGCGAAACACCATATATTTT.

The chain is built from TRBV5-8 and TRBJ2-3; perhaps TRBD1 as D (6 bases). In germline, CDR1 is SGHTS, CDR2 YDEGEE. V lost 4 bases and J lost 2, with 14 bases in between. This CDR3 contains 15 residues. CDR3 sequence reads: CASSRSTGPTDTQYF. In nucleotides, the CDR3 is TGTGCCAGCAGCCGATCGACAGGACCCACAGATACGCAGTATTTT. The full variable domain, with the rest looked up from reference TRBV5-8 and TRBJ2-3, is EAGVTQSPTHLIKTRGQQATLRCSPISGHTSVYWYQQALGLGLQFLLWYDEGEERNRGNFPPRFSGRQFPNYSSELNVNALELEDSALYLCASSRSTGPTDTQYFGPGTRLTVL.

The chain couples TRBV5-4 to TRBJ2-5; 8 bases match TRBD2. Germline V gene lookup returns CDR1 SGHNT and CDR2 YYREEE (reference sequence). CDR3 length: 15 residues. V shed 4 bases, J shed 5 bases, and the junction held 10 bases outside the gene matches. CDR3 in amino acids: CASSPRGGRMETQYF. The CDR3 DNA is TGTGCCAGCAGCCCCCGGGGGGGCAGGATGGAGACCCAGTACTTC.

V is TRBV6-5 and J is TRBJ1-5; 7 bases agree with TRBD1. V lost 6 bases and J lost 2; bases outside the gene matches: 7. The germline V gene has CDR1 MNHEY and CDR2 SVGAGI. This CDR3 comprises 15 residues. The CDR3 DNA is TGTGCCAGCAGCCACCGACAGGGCCGCAATCAGCCCCAGCATTTT. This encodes CASSHRQGRNQPQHF.

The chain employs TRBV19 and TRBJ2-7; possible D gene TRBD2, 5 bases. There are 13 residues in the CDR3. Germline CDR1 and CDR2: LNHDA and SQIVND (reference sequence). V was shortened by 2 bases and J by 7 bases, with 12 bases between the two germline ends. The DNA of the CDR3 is TGTGCCAGTAGTATACGGCGGGCCCAGGAGCAGTACTTC. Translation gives CASSIRRAQEQYF.

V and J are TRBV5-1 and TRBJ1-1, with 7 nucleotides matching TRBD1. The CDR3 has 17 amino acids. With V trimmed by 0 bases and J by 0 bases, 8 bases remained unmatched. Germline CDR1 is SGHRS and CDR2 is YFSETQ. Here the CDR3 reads CASSLATGRIVNTEAFF. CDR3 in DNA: TGCGCCAGCAGCTTGGCGACAGGGCGGATCGTGAACACTGAAGCTTTCTTT. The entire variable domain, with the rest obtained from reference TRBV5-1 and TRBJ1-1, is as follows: KAGVTQTPRYLIKTRGQQVTLSCSPISGHRSVSWYQQTPGQGLQFLFEYFSETQRNKGNFPGRFSGRQFSNSRSEMNVSTLELGDSALYLCASSLATGRIVNTEAFFGQGTRLTVV.

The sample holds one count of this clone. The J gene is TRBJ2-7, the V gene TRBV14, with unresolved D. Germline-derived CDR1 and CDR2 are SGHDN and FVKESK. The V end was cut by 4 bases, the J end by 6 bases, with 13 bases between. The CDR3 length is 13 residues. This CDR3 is CASSLVTNGEQYF. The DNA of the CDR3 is TGTGCCAGCAGCCTCGTAACGAACGGCGAGCAGTACTTC.

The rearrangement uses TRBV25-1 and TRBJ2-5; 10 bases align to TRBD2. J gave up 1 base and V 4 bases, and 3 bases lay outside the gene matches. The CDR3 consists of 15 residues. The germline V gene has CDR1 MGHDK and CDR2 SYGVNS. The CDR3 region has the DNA TGTGCCAGCAGTGGGGCTAGCGGGAGCCAAGAGACCCAGTACTTC. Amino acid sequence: CASSGASGSQETQYF.

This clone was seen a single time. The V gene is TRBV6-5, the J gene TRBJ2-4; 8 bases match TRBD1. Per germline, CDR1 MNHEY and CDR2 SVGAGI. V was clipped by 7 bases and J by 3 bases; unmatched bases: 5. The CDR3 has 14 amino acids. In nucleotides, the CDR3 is TGTGCCAGCACCACCGGGACAGGCAAAAACATTCAGTACTTC. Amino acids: CASTTGTGKNIQYF.

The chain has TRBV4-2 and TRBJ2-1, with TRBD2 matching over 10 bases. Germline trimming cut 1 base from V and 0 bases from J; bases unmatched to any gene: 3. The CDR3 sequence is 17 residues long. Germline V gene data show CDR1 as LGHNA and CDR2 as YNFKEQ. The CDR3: CASSQVTSGASYNEQFF. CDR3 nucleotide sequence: TGTGCCAGCAGCCAAGTTACTAGCGGGGCCTCCTACAATGAGCAGTTCTTC.

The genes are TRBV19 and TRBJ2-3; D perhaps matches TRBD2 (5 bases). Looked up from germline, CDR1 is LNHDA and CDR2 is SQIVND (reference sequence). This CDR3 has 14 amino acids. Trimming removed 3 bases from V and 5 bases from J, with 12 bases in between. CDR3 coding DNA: TGTGCCAGTAGTATCCGGCTAGCAAGAGATACGCAGTATTTT. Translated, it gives CASSIRLARDTQYF.

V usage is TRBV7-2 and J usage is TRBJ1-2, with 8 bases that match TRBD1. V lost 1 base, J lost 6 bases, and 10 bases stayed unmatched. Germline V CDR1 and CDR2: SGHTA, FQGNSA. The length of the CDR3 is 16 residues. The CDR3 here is CASSLEGTGGKHGYTF. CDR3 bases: TGTGCCAGCAGCTTAGAGGGGACAGGAGGGAAGCATGGCTACACCTTC.